The 10 T cell receptor beta chains below were found in one sample sequenced in a study of blood T cell repertoires in COVID-19. TCRdb keeps only in-frame clones here, not all; method: immunoSEQ multiplex PCR. The repertoire holds about 35,000 clones, 82% seen once, with roughly 40% in the top ten. The sample was peripheral blood. The receptors shown here come from an elderly man with active or convalescent COVID-19.

The chain carries TRBV4-2 and TRBJ2-1, with D possibly being TRBD2 (6 bases). V shed 0 bases and J shed 7 bases, with 13 bases lying between them. There are 15 residues in the CDR3. Germline-derived CDR1 and CDR2 are LGHNA and YNFKEQ. In DNA form, the CDR3 reads TGTGCCAGCAGCCAAGATCGCGGGAATATTAATGAGCAGTTCTTC. Translated, it gives CASSQDRGNINEQFF.

V is TRBV18 and J is TRBJ2-5; perhaps TRBD2 as D (5 bases). The CDR3 has 14 residues. Trimming left V 6 bases short and J 5 bases short, with 16 bases between. The V gene's germline CDR1 is KGHSH and CDR2 LQKENI. CDR3 sequence (DNA): TGTGCCAGCTCCTCCACACCCCGAGGGGAGACCCAGTACTTC. It codes for CASSSTPRGETQYF.

The chain recombines TRBV2 with TRBJ2-5; TRBD2 matches 8 bases. The germline V gene encodes CDR1 SNHLY and CDR2 FYNNEI. The junction had 4 bases not matched to a gene; V was cut back by 6 bases and J by 1 base. The CDR3 contains 14 residues. The CDR3 sequence is CASRGSGSQETQYF. The DNA for the CDR3 is TGTGCCAGCAGGGGAAGCGGGAGCCAAGAGACCCAGTACTTC.

Only a few counts were recorded for this clone. This sequence joins TRBV5-1 and TRBJ1-6, with D possibly TRBD1 on 6 matching bases. The V end lost 4 bases, the J end lost 9 bases, and 14 bases lay between the germline ends. The germline V gene encodes CDR1 SGHRS and CDR2 YFSETQ. The CDR3 contains 14 residues. This chain's CDR3 is CASSKDSSVSPLHF. CDR3 coding DNA: TGCGCCAGCAGCAAGGACAGTAGTGTTTCACCCCTCCACTTT. Variable domain in full (rest from reference TRBV5-1 and TRBJ1-6): KAGVTQTPRYLIKTRGQQVTLSCSPISGHRSVSWYQQTPGQGLQFLFEYFSETQRNKGNFPGRFSGRQFSNSRSEMNVSTLELGDSALYLCASSKDSSVSPLHFGNGTRLTVT.

As concerns this clone: Germline and junction disagree at one end, which may indicate a read error. The V and J genes are TRBV12-3 or TRBV12-4 and TRBJ2-1, with D tentatively TRBD1 (6 bases). CDR3 size: 11 residues. CDR3 DNA: TGTGCCAGCAGGTTAGACAGGGAGCAGTTCTTC. Its protein product is CASRLDREQFF.

The rearrangement joins TRBV9 to TRBJ2-3; the match to TRBD2 covers 7 bases. V gave up 0 bases and J gave up 9 bases; unmatched junction bases: 4. Germline V CDR1 and CDR2: SGDLS, YYNGEE. The CDR3 consists of 13 residues. The CDR3 here is CASSVVGGGTQYF. In DNA form, the CDR3 reads TGTGCCAGCAGCGTAGTGGGGGGAGGGACGCAGTATTTT.

This clone was seen a handful of times. The rearrangement links TRBV2 to TRBJ1-6; D gene uncertain. This CDR3 spans 16 amino acids. With 0 bases removed from V and 2 bases from J, the gap between germline ends came to 8 bases. Germline V gene lookup returns CDR1 SNHLY and CDR2 FYNNEI. The CDR3 spells CASSEAGSAYNSPLHF. CDR3 coding DNA: TGTGCCAGCAGTGAAGCAGGGAGCGCCTATAATTCACCCCTCCACTTT.

As DNA, the CDR3 is TGCGCCAGCAGCCCCGGGGCCGGCGGGAACAATGAGCAGTTCTTC. It translates to CASSPGAGGNNEQFF. The chain recombines TRBV4-1 with TRBJ2-1, with a possible D match to TRBD2 (6 bases). V was trimmed by 4 bases and J by 5 bases, leaving 15 bases between them. This CDR3 is built from 15 residues. Germline lookup yields CDR1 MGHRA and CDR2 YSYEKL.

The chain couples TRBV12-3 or TRBV12-4 to TRBJ1-2, with unresolved D. V lost 7 bases to trimming and J lost 6 bases, with 15 bases between them. The CDR3 covers 13 residues. CDR3 sequence (DNA): TGTGCCAGCAACCCTAAACCCTCCGATGGCTACACCTTC. Protein: CASNPKPSDGYTF.

The chain recombines TRBV23-1 with TRBJ2-7; maybe TRBD1 (6 bases). TRBV23-1 is marked as an open reading frame, function uncertain. The CDR3 spans 14 residues. With 2 bases removed from V and 1 base from J, the gap between germline ends came to 9 bases. For the CDR3, the DNA is TGCGCCAGCAGTCAACCAGGGGATTCCTACGAGCAGTACTTC. Its protein is CASSQPGDSYEQYF.